This T cell receptor beta chain appears in the sequencing data of a study of T cell changes during pregnancy in multiple sclerosis. Germline V gene sequence: CDR1 SEHNR, CDR2 FQNEAQ (reference sequence). V was cut by 5 bases and J by 4 bases, with 11 bases left in between. The CDR3 has 13 amino acids. Repertoires were generated with immunoSEQ multiplex PCR, while TCRdb's copy carries only in-frame clones and drops some. This table has around 70,000 clones, roughly nine tenths appearing once. The chain joins TRBV7-9 to TRBJ1-2; no reliable D call. The sample here was peripheral blood, taken in the second trimester of pregnancy. The TCR sequence derives from a female donor with multiple sclerosis, enrolled in a pregnancy study. CDR3 protein: CASSPQSFYGYTF. The CDR3 bases are TGTGCCAGCAGCCCACAGAGTTTCTATGGCTACACCTTC.